The rows below give T cell receptor beta chains drawn from one sample of a study of blood T cell repertoires in COVID-19. Using immunoSEQ multiplex PCR, the repertoire was profiled, and TCRdb retains in-frame clones only, with some absent. This sample has about 99,000 clones, with 87% found just once. Sequenced sample: peripheral blood. These receptor sequences come from a man aged 50 to 59 with acute or convalescent COVID-19. Both conserved end residues are part of each CDR3. Each record gives: J gene, V gene, D gene, clone size, CDR3 DNA, CDR3 protein. A D gene is named only where the DNA matches it firmly. Only some rows state a clone size, as once, few, many or a class for expanded clones.

J: TRBJ2-7
V: TRBV5-1
D: TRBD2
size: -
DNA: TGCGCCAGCAGCCTGGGACTAGCGGGAGGCAGCTCCTACGAGCAGTACTTC
CDR3: CASSLGLAGGSSYEQYF

J: TRBJ2-1
V: TRBV5-1
D: TRBD2
size: -
DNA: TGCGCCAGCAGCCTTAGCGGGAGCAGCTACAATGAGCAGTTCTTC
CDR3: CASSLSGSSYNEQFF

J: TRBJ2-1
V: TRBV7-7
D: TRBD2
size: -
DNA: TGTGCCAGCAGCTTAGAGGCGGGAGCCCTGGATGAGCAGTTCTTC
CDR3: CASSLEAGALDEQFF

J: TRBJ2-7
V: TRBV2
D: TRBD1
size: -
DNA: TGTGCCAGCAGTGACGATGAGGGACAGGGGGCCTACGAGCAGTACTTC
CDR3: CASSDDEGQGAYEQYF

J: TRBJ1-1
V: TRBV21-1
D: -
size: -
DNA: TGTGCCAGCAGCAAAGGTGGGACAGGGGCTCTGAACACTGAAGCTTTCTTT
CDR3: CASSKGGTGALNTEAFF

J: TRBJ2-7
V: TRBV19
D: TRBD2
size: -
DNA: TGTGCCAGTAGGCCTAGCGGGAGCCTCCACGAGCAGTACTTC
CDR3: CASRPSGSLHEQYF

J: TRBJ1-1
V: TRBV5-1
D: -
size: -
DNA: TGCGCCAGCGCGATCGACACCTGGAACACTGAAGCTTTCTTT
CDR3: CASAIDTWNTEAFF

J: TRBJ2-7
V: TRBV3-1/TRBV3-2
D: -
size: -
DNA: TGTGCCAGCAGCCAAGATTCGGACGAGCAGTACTTC
CDR3: CASSQDSDEQYF

J: TRBJ2-1
V: TRBV7-6
D: TRBD2
size: -
DNA: TGTGCCAGCAGCTTATATCTCGCGACTAGCGGGAGGGCCCGTCTGGGTGAGCAGTTCTTC
CDR3: CASSLYLATSGRARLGEQFF

J: TRBJ2-7
V: TRBV12-3/TRBV12-4
D: -
size: -
DNA: TGTGCCAGCAGTCCGCAGGGGTACTACGAGCAGTACTTC
CDR3: CASSPQGYYEQYF

J: TRBJ1-2
V: TRBV27
D: TRBD1
size: -
DNA: TGTGCCAGCAGTCCCCACCGGGACAGGGGTCAGGGCTACACCTTC
CDR3: CASSPHRDRGQGYTF

J: TRBJ2-3
V: TRBV24-1
D: -
size: once
DNA: TGTGCCACCAGTGGCATCAGGGAAGGGACGCAGTATTTT
CDR3: CATSGIREGTQYF

J: TRBJ2-5
V: TRBV5-8
D: -
size: -
DNA: TGTGCCAGCAGCTTCGTTCGGTCGTGGGAGACCCAGTACTTC
CDR3: CASSFVRSWETQYF

J: TRBJ2-7
V: TRBV5-1
D: -
size: -
DNA: TGCGCCAGCAGCTTGGAGGACAGCTACGAGCAGTACTTC
CDR3: CASSLEDSYEQYF

J: TRBJ1-3
V: TRBV19
D: -
size: -
DNA: TGTGCCAGTTCTACAGGGGGAAACACCATATATTTT
CDR3: CASSTGGNTIYF

J: TRBJ1-4
V: TRBV28
D: TRBD1
size: -
DNA: TGTGCCAGCAGTTTAGCTTACAGGGGTGAAAAACTGTTTTTT
CDR3: CASSLAYRGEKLFF

J: TRBJ2-1
V: TRBV6-6
D: TRBD2
size: -
DNA: TGTGCCAGCAGTACTCGGGGTCCTAGCGGCCACAATGAGCAGTTCTTC
CDR3: CASSTRGPSGHNEQFF

J: TRBJ2-2
V: TRBV14
D: -
size: once
DNA: TGTGCCAGCAGCCAGAACGCGGACACCGGGGAGCTGTTTTTT
CDR3: CASSQNADTGELFF

J: TRBJ2-5
V: TRBV12-3/TRBV12-4
D: TRBD1
size: once
DNA: TGTGCCAGCAGCCGGACAGGGCGAGAGACCCAGTACTTC
CDR3: CASSRTGRETQYF

J: TRBJ2-1
V: TRBV5-4
D: TRBD2
size: -
DNA: TGTGCCAGCAGCTTGGTCGGACGGCCGGGACTAGCGGGAGGGTCTAATGAGCAGTTCTTC
CDR3: CASSLVGRPGLAGGSNEQFF

J: TRBJ2-2
V: TRBV27
D: TRBD2
size: -
DNA: TGTGCCAGCAGTCTTAGACGCCCCGGACTAGCAGGCGGGGAGCTGTTTTTT
CDR3: CASSLRRPGLAGGELFF

J: TRBJ1-6
V: TRBV5-6
D: TRBD1
size: -
DNA: TGTGCCAGCATTATTAAGGGGGCCATGAATTCACCCCTCCACTTT
CDR3: CASIIKGAMNSPLHF

J: TRBJ1-2
V: TRBV5-1
D: TRBD1
size: -
DNA: TGCGCCAGCAGCTTAGGGGGCGACTATGGCTACACCTTC
CDR3: CASSLGGDYGYTF

J: TRBJ2-2
V: TRBV4-2
D: TRBD2
size: -
DNA: TGTGCCAGCAGCCAAGAGGCGGGAGGGTACACCGGGGAGCTGTTTTTT
CDR3: CASSQEAGGYTGELFF

J: TRBJ2-7
V: TRBV7-2
D: TRBD1
size: -
DNA: TGTGCCAGCAGCATCGGGACAGGGAACTACGAGCAGTACTTC
CDR3: CASSIGTGNYEQYF

J: TRBJ2-3
V: TRBV19
D: -
size: -
DNA: TGTGCCAGTAGTACTAGCACAGATACGCAGTATTTT
CDR3: CASSTSTDTQYF

J: TRBJ2-7
V: TRBV15
D: TRBD2
size: -
DNA: TGTGCCACCAGCAGAGCCCCCGGGACTAGCCGCTACGAGCAGTACTTC
CDR3: CATSRAPGTSRYEQYF

J: TRBJ2-7
V: TRBV2
D: -
size: -
DNA: TGTGCCAGCAGTGATCATAGTGGCGAGCAGTACTTC
CDR3: CASSDHSGEQYF

J: TRBJ1-2
V: TRBV4-1
D: -
size: -
DNA: TGCGCCAGCAGCCAAGTGGGCCAGGAGGGTGGCTACACCTTC
CDR3: CASSQVGQEGGYTF

J: TRBJ1-4
V: TRBV5-6
D: -
size: -
DNA: TGTGCCAGCAGCCCGAGACAGATAACTAATGAAAAACTGTTTTTT
CDR3: CASSPRQITNEKLFF

J: TRBJ1-5
V: TRBV6-5
D: -
size: -
DNA: TGTGCCAGCAAGGGGCCCCCAGGGAATCAGCCCCAGCATTTT
CDR3: CASKGPPGNQPQHF

J: TRBJ2-7
V: TRBV3-1/TRBV3-2
D: TRBD1
size: -
DNA: TGTGCCAGCAGCCCCGGGACAGGGGCGTACGAGCAGTACTTC
CDR3: CASSPGTGAYEQYF

J: TRBJ1-5
V: TRBV3-1/TRBV3-2
D: -
size: -
DNA: TGTGCCAGCAGTCAAACCCAGAACCAGCCCCAGCATTTT
CDR3: CASSQTQNQPQHF

J: TRBJ1-1
V: TRBV30
D: TRBD1
size: -
DNA: TGTGCCTGGAGCCGGGACAGGGGTACTGAAGCTTTCTTT
CDR3: CAWSRDRGTEAFF

J: TRBJ1-1
V: TRBV5-1
D: TRBD1
size: once
DNA: TGCGCCAGCAGCTTCGGACAGGGTGAAGCTTTCTTT
CDR3: CASSFGQGEAFF

J: TRBJ2-2
V: TRBV6-6
D: TRBD2
size: -
DNA: TGTGCCAGCAGTCGACTAGCACAAGGGGAGCTGTTTTTT
CDR3: CASSRLAQGELFF

J: TRBJ1-1
V: TRBV9
D: -
size: -
DNA: TGTGCCAGCAGCGTAGATGAGGGTGAAGCTTTCTTT
CDR3: CASSVDEGEAFF

J: TRBJ2-7
V: TRBV5-1
D: TRBD1
size: -
DNA: TGCGCCAGCAGCTTGGCCCCGGGACAGGGGTACGAGCAGTACTTC
CDR3: CASSLAPGQGYEQYF

J: TRBJ1-1
V: TRBV7-9
D: -
size: -
DNA: TGTGCCAGCAGCTTAGAGGGGCGGGGGATGAACACTGAAGCTTTCTTT
CDR3: CASSLEGRGMNTEAFF

J: TRBJ2-1
V: TRBV7-9
D: -
size: -
DNA: TGTGCCAGCAGCTTAGTGGAGGATAGCTCCTACAATGAGCAGTTCTTC
CDR3: CASSLVEDSSYNEQFF

J: TRBJ2-1
V: TRBV27
D: TRBD1
size: -
DNA: TGTGCCAGCAGCCTGACAGGGAGTTACAATGAGCAGTTCTTC
CDR3: CASSLTGSYNEQFF

J: TRBJ2-2
V: TRBV5-1
D: -
size: once
DNA: TGCGCCAGCTTCAGACGGGGGGCCGACACCGGGGAGCTGTTTTTT
CDR3: CASFRRGADTGELFF

J: TRBJ2-7
V: TRBV4-2
D: -
size: -
DNA: TGTGCCAGCAGCCAAGACTTCCGAGGACGGCGGGGCATGTACGAGCAGTACTTC
CDR3: CASSQDFRGRRGMYEQYF

J: TRBJ2-7
V: TRBV3-1/TRBV3-2
D: TRBD2
size: -
DNA: TGTGCCAGCAGCCGCGGTGGTGCGGGAGTAGGCTACGAGCAGTACTTC
CDR3: CASSRGGAGVGYEQYF

J: TRBJ2-1
V: TRBV7-2
D: TRBD2
size: -
DNA: TGTGCCAGCAGCTCCGCTAGCGGCGGCTGGAATGAGCAGTTCTTC
CDR3: CASSSASGGWNEQFF

J: TRBJ2-5
V: TRBV7-8
D: -
size: -
DNA: TGTGCCAGCAGCTTGCGGCTTGAGGAGACCCAGTACTTC
CDR3: CASSLRLEETQYF

J: TRBJ2-1
V: TRBV16
D: TRBD1
size: -
DNA: TGTGCCAGCAGCCAACAGGGGGCTGGGAATGAGCAGTTCTTC
CDR3: CASSQQGAGNEQFF

J: TRBJ2-1
V: TRBV27
D: -
size: -
DNA: TGTGCCAGCAGTTACATACAGGGTTCCTACAATGAGCAGTTCTTC
CDR3: CASSYIQGSYNEQFF

J: TRBJ2-7
V: TRBV5-1
D: TRBD2
size: -
DNA: TGCGCCAGCAGCTTGGTCGGGACTAGCGCGGGCTACGAGCAGTACTTC
CDR3: CASSLVGTSAGYEQYF

J: TRBJ1-5
V: TRBV2
D: -
size: -
DNA: TGTGCCAGCAGCTCCACCAATACAGGGCGGAGGAATCAGCCCCAGCATTTT
CDR3: CASSSTNTGRRNQPQHF

J: TRBJ1-1
V: TRBV12-3/TRBV12-4
D: TRBD1
size: -
DNA: TGTGCCAGCAGTCAACACAGGGGGACTGAAGCTTTCTTT
CDR3: CASSQHRGTEAFF